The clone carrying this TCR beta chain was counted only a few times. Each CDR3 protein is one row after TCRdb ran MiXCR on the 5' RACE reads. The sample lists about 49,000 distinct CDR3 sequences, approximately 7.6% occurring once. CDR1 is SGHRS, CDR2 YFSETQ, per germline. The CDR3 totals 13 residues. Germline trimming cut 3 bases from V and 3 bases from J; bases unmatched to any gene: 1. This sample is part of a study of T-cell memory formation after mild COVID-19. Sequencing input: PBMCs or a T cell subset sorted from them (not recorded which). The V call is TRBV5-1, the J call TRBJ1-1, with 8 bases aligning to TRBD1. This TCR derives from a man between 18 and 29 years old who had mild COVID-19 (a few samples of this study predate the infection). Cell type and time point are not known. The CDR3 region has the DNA TGCGCCAGCAGCTCACAGGGGGACACTGAAGCTTTCTTT. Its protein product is CASSSQGDTEAFF.